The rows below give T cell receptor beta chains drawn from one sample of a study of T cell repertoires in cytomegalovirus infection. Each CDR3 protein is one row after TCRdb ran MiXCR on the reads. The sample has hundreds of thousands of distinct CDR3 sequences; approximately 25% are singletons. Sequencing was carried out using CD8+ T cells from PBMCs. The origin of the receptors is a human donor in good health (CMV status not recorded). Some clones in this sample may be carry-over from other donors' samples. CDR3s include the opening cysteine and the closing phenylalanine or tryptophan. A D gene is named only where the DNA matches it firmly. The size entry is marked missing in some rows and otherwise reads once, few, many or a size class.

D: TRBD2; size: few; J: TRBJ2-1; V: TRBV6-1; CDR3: CASSYGGWSDEQFF; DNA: TGTGCCAGCAGTTACGGGGGGTGGTCAGATGAGCAGTTCTTC
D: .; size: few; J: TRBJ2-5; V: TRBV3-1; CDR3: CASSHIGTPRETQYF; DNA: TGTGCCAGCAGCCATATTGGGACACCTCGGGAGACCCAGTACTTC
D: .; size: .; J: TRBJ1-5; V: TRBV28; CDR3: CDSSPGYRFSNQPQHF; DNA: TGTGACAGCAGTCCGGGCTACAGGTTTAGCAATCAGCCCCAGCATTTT
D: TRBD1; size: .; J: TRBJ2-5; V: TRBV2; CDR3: CASVQGAGETQYF; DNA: TGTGCCAGCGTACAGGGGGCTGGAGAGACCCAGTACTTC
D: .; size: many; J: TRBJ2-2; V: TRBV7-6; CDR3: CASSSRSGRNTGELFF; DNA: TGTGCCAGCAGCTCTCGGTCGGGTCGGAATACCGGGGAGCTGTTTTTT
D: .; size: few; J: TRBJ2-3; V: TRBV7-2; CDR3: CASSLAGPSTDTQYF; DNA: TGTGCCAGCAGCTTAGCCGGGCCGAGCACAGATACGCAGTATTTT
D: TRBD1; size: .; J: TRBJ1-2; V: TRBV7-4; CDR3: CASSFGDRVRRDGYTF; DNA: TGTGCCAGCAGCTTCGGGGACAGGGTGAGGAGGGATGGCTACACCTTC
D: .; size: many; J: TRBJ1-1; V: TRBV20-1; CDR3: CSARNRETLNTEAFF; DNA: TGCAGTGCTAGAAATAGGGAAACCCTGAACACTGAAGCTTTCTTT
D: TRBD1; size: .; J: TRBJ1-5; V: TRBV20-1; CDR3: CSAREYRGSNQPQHF; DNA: TGCAGTGCTAGAGAATACAGGGGAAGCAATCAGCCCCAGCATTTT
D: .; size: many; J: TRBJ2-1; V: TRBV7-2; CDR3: CASSRSRTSYNEQFF; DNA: TGTGCCAGCAGCCGTAGCAGGACCTCCTACAATGAGCAGTTCTTC
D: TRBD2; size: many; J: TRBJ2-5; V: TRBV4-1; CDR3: CASSQDLGTTQETQYF; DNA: TGCGCCAGCAGCCAAGATCTTGGGACTACCCAAGAGACCCAGTACTTC
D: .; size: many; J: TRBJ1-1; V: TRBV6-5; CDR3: CASSLGLRGTEAFF; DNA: TGTGCCAGCTCCTTAGGTTTGAGGGGCACTGAAGCTTTCTTT
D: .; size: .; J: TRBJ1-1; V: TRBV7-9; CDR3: CASRRPSGEGSMNTEAFF; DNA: TGTGCCAGCAGGAGACCAAGCGGAGAGGGGAGCATGAACACTGAAGCTTTCTTT
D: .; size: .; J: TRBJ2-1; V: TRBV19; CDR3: CASSIGPTINNEQFF; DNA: TGTGCCAGTAGTATAGGACCTACCATTAACAATGAGCAGTTCTTC
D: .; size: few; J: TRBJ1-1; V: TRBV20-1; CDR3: CSVGLGTEAFF; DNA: TGCAGTGTAGGGTTAGGCACTGAAGCTTTCTTT
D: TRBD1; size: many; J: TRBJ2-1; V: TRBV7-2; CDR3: CASSYTPGTGVYDEQFF; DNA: TGTGCCAGCAGTTATACCCCCGGGACAGGGGTGTACGATGAGCAGTTCTTC
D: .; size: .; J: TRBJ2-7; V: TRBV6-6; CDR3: CASSYLLVTGHYEQYF; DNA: TGTGCCAGCAGTTATCTCTTAGTGACCGGGCACTACGAGCAGTACTTC
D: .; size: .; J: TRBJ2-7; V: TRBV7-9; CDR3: CASSYTRSDSEQYF; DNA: TGTGCCAGCAGTTACACCAGATCGGACAGTGAGCAGTACTTC
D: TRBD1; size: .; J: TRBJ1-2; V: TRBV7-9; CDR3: CASSTQTQGALPGYTF; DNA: TGTGCCAGCAGCACCCAGACGCAGGGGGCGCTTCCCGGCTACACCTTC
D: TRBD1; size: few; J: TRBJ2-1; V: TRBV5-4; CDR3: CASSLVGTGVYNEQFF; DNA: TGTGCCAGCAGCTTGGTCGGGACAGGGGTTTACAATGAGCAGTTCTTC
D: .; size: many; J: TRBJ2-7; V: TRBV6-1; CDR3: CASSPSRGAFLYEQYF; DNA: TGTGCCAGCAGTCCCAGCAGGGGGGCCTTCCTTTACGAGCAGTACTTC
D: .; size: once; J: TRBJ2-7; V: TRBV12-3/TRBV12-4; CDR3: CASSETGYRLEQYF; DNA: TGTGCCAGCAGCGAAACAGGGTACCGCTTAGAGCAGTACTTC
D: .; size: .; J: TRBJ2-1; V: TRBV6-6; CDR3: CASSYRDPTYNEQFF; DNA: TGTGCCAGCAGTTACAGGGACCCCACCTACAATGAGCAGTTCTTC
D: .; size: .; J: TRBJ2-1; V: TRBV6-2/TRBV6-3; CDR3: CASSDGREGNEQFF; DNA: TGTGCCAGCAGTGATGGCAGAGAAGGCAATGAGCAGTTCTTC
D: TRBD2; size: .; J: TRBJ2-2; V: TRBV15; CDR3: CATRTIAGSTGELFF; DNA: TGTGCCACGAGAACCATAGCGGGGAGTACCGGGGAGCTGTTTTTT
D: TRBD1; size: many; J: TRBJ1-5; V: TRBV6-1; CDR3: CASSHGTAHQPQHF; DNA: TGTGCCAGCAGCCACGGGACAGCCCATCAGCCCCAGCATTTT
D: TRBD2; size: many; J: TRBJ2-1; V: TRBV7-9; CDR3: CASSFSGDLYNEQFF; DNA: TGTGCCAGCAGCTTTAGCGGGGATTTATACAATGAGCAGTTCTTC
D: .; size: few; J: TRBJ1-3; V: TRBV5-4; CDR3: CASSLDSLGNTIYF; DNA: TGTGCCAGCAGCTTAGACAGTCTGGGAAACACCATATATTTT
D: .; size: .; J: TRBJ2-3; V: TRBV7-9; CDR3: CASSLWGAGTDTQYF; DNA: TGTGCCAGCAGCTTATGGGGGGCCGGCACAGATACGCAGTATTTT
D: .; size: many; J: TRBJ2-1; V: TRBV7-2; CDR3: CASSLWTTGARHNEQFF; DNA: TGTGCCAGCAGCTTATGGACTACAGGGGCCCGGCACAATGAGCAGTTCTTC
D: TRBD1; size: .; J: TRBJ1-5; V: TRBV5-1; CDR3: CASSLTGGFFQPQHF; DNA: TGCGCCAGCAGCTTGACAGGGGGTTTTTTTCAGCCCCAGCATTTT
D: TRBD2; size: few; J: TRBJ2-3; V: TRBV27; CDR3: CASSLGAGLITDTQYF; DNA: TGTGCCAGCTCCCTGGGAGCGGGGTTAATCACAGATACGCAGTATTTT
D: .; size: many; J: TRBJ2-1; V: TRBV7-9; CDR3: CASRGGTSYNEQFF; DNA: TGTGCCAGCAGGGGGGGAACCTCCTACAATGAGCAGTTCTTC
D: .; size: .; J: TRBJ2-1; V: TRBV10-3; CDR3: CAISEINDEQFF; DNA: TGTGCCATCAGTGAGATTAACGATGAGCAGTTCTTC
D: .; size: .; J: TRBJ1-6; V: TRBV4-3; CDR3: CASNQDRVGNSPLHF; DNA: TGCGCCAGCAACCAAGATCGGGTTGGAAATTCACCCCTCCACTTT
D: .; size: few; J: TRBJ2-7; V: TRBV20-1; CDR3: CSGTRRDYEQYF; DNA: TGCAGTGGCACCCGACGGGATTACGAGCAGTACTTC
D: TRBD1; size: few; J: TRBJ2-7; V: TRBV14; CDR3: CASSQETGVHEQYF; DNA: TGTGCCAGCAGCCAAGAGACAGGGGTTCACGAGCAGTACTTC
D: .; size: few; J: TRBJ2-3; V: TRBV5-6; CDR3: CASSRLGGLTDTQYF; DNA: TGTGCCAGCAGCCGACTAGGGGGGCTCACAGATACGCAGTATTTT
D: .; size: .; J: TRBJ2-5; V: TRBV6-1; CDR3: CASSTEYF; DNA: TGTGCCAGCAGCACAGAGTACTTC
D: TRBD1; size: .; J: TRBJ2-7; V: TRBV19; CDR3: CASSMTGAHEQYF; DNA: TGTGCCAGTAGTATGACAGGGGCGCACGAGCAGTACTTC